This T cell receptor (beta chain) originates from a study of regulatory T cells in long-lasting Graves disease (TCRdb year 2021). As for the study more broadly: Patients with newly diagnosed Graves' disease had been on antithyroid drugs for under 3 months. The study was conducted in China and was registered as a clinical trial. A total of about 33 samples underwent TCR sequencing: some 13 from persistent and roughly 20 from newly diagnosed Graves' disease patients. This study used TCR sequencing and RNA sequencing of peripheral blood to compare persistent Graves' disease patients against newly diagnosed Graves' disease patients. The paper's findings and limits, for the study overall: Because the primary lesion, thyroid tissue, could not be accessed, the study looked at peripheral blood alone. More public clonotypes were shared among persistent patients (roughly 2,700) than among newly diagnosed patients (more than 950). Only the TCR beta chain was sequenced and analyzed. The authors noted that the small sample size was a limitation that may lower accuracy. Compared with newly diagnosed patients, persistent Graves' disease patients had lower TCR Shannon entropy and fewer highly expanded clones, which suggests clonal expansion. TRBV28, TRBJ1-2 and TRBJ2-5 were preferentially used in persistent disease, while TRBV20-1 and TRBJ2-1 were favored in newly diagnosed disease.

The library was built by means of multiplex PCR. The sample was run on an Illumina HiSeq 4000. iRepertoire HTBI primers and Arm-PCR amplification of CDR3 regions were used to construct TCR beta libraries. Before sequencing, the PCR products underwent gel purification. Processing in the source paper ran as follows. Across samples, 60 to 80 TRBV and 14 TRBJ segments were identified and used for gene usage analysis of CDR3 amino acid clonotypes. COPE and FqMerger were used to merge the filtered high-quality paired reads into contigs. BLAST was used to align contigs to IMGT TRBV, TRBD and TRBJ reference genes, and CDR3 was defined according to IMGT. Clonotypes above 0.1% frequency were classified as highly expanded clones. Shannon entropy was used to measure repertoire diversity, and the Gini coefficient was used to measure V-J evenness. Clonotypes shared by more than one individual were considered public. TCRdb reprocessing: public reads trimmed at Q25 with fastp, clones called with MiXCR, in-frame beta chains kept. Rows with a matching CDR3 protein are joined into one entry that keeps the most common DNA and genes. TCRdb's processing, not the authors' own work, is the source of the V and J calls. This sample lists 400,000 to 500,000 distinct CDR3 sequences; roughly 15% were detected once. The ten most abundant clones make up about 25% of the sample.

CDR1 MNHGY and CDR2 SVAAGI are derived from the germline V gene. Cut back by 3 bases and 0 bases, the V and J ends lie 6 bases apart. The CDR3 starts with the cysteine, ends with the phenylalanine, and has 13 residues. The entry retains the CDR3 DNA only, 39 bases that are in frame from base 1. The sample's time point label, in plain terms: newly diagnosed GD, antithyroid drugs for less than 3 months. For both TCR sequencing and RNA sequencing, RNA was extracted from PBMCs in TRIzol. Graves' disease was diagnosed according to American Thyroid Association guidelines. Patients for the study were recruited at an endocrinology department in Xi'an, China. From each patient, approximately 10 milliliters of peripheral blood was collected into an EDTA anticoagulant tube. Ficoll Paque Plus density gradient separation was used to isolate PBMCs, and no further T cell sorting was performed. RNA quality was checked with an Agilent 2100 Bioanalyzer and agarose gel, and concentration with a NanoDrop 2000.

The sample holds many counts of this clonotype. Its antigen is unknown. Base qualities are not at hand, and no much larger clone is one base apart. These same records also appear under a second study, on T cells in Graves' hyperthyroidism and ophthalmopathy. The second paper further reports: Graves' hyperthyroidism was defined as stable when no progression to ophthalmopathy occurred over 18 months of follow-up. Hyperthyroidism patients were newly diagnosed, with disease duration under 2 months, and aged 18 to 65 years. Exclusion was applied to patients with uncontrolled infections, other autoimmune diseases, pregnancy or lactation. Diagnoses relied on clinical symptoms, serum thyroxine and TRAb, thyroid ultrasound and orbital computed tomography. For the first round of RT-PCR on the TCR CDR3, the HTBI primer set was used together with the Qiagen OneStep RT-PCR kit. Most expanded thyroid clonotypes (frequency above 0.001) were also found in blood, which suggests that blood repertoires may mirror thyroid immune responses. In cross-validation, a model built on a 13 V-J signature told ophthalmopathy apart from stable hyperthyroidism with under 90% sensitivity and 81% to 82% specificity, and in testing the same model reached 80%/75%. In validation, the model predicted progression to ophthalmopathy a median of around 6.5 months before onset, with approximately 68% sensitivity and 72.22% specificity. A discovery cohort of roughly 96 patients, about 40 with Graves' ophthalmopathy and 55 to 60 with stable Graves' hyperthyroidism, was used to find distinguishing TCR V-J signatures. An independent validation cohort of 18 to 20 hyperthyroidism patients and approximately 17 patients who later progressed to ophthalmopathy tested prospective prediction of ophthalmopathy. For training and testing, the 80 to 100 patients in the discovery cohort were randomly divided in a 7:3 ratio. In six Graves' hyperthyroidism patients, the study also compared T-cell repertoires from thyroid tissue with T-cell repertoires from blood. After sampling, hyperthyroidism patients received methimazole starting at 30 mg daily, and ophthalmopathy patients received high-dose intravenous methylprednisolone. Libraries were constructed in a second round of multiplex PCR, after which size selection and purification were performed. The libraries were sequenced on an Illumina HiSeq2000 using paired-end 100 bp reads. SOAPnuke was used to process the raw data, removing reads that contained adapters or uncalled bases, had a mean Phred below 15, or lacked an exact match to the constant primer or identifier. High-quality paired reads were merged with COPE v1.2.5, and unique nucleotide sequences were defined as clonotypes. MiTCR v1.1 was used to align the clonotypes against IMGT TRBV, TRBD and TRBJ reference segments. Analysis was restricted to V-J combinations with a frequency above 0.0001, which covered 99% to 99.2% of repertoires. A TCS score was defined as the ratio between F50 (clonal expansion) and ExV (chaos), using BLOSUM62-based TCRdist between CDR3 peptides within each V-J. Welch's t-statistics and random forest reduced 500 to 550 V-J features to 10 to 15, which were used in a naive Bayes classifier (R e1071). No statistical method was used to fix the sample size in advance, and group allocation was not hidden from the investigators. TCR Vbeta CDR3 sequencing of 130 to 150 peripheral blood samples (more than 40 ophthalmopathy, roughly 72 hyperthyroidism and roughly 17 progressor patients) is reported in the paper.

The input for sequencing was peripheral blood mononuclear cells (PBMCs), taken at new diagnosis, from a patient treated with antithyroid drugs. The sequence is built from TRBV6-9 and TRBJ2-7; the D gene is possibly TRBD1, with 6 bases matching. The TCR was taken from a woman between 18 and 29 years old with Graves disease. Donor details come from another sample of the same person, matched by shared clones. The base sequence is TGTGCCAGCAGTTACAGGGGCTCCTACGAGCAGTACTTC. It specifies CASSYRGSYEQYF.